This TCR beta chain comes out of a study of cytomegalovirus exposure and HLA in healthy donors. PCR employed 60 Vbeta and 13 Jbeta primers. Assay used: immunoSEQ multiplex PCR; TCRdb lists only in-frame clones, some missing. This sample has roughly 180,000 clones, with 70% to 80% found just once. Germline V gene sequence: CDR1 SEHNR, CDR2 FQNEAQ (reference sequence). The CDR3 spans 15 residues. J was trimmed by 5 bases and V by 2 bases; bases with no gene match: 5. The TCR comes from a man younger than 35 in good health and CMV-seronegative. The V gene is TRBV7-9, the J gene TRBJ2-1; TRBD2 matches 8 bases. Specimen: PBMCs. The CDR3 loop reads CASSLNGLAHNEQFF. In DNA form, the CDR3 reads TGTGCCAGCAGCTTAAACGGACTAGCCCACAATGAGCAGTTCTTC.